This TCR beta chain was sequenced for a study of beta chain features in type 1 diabetes. Study outcomes and limitations: Within each of all four CD4+ subsets, Type 1 diabetes patients had TCRB CDR3s that were moderately but significantly shorter.

On this clone itself: Its target is unknown.

Reverse transcribing all isolated RNA meant expressed TCRB transcripts were sequenced. Data came from immunoSEQ multiplex PCR; TCRdb stores just in-frame clones and leaves some out. The sample includes just under 150,000 clones, more than 10% of them seen just once. Stem cell-like memory, regulatory, central memory and naive CD4+ cells were sorted via CD45RO/CCR7/CD25/CD127/CD95/CD27. Once sorted, every population was more than 98% pure. This CDR3 is 14 amino acids long. Germline assignment: CDR1 SGHRS and CDR2 YFSETQ. With 0 bases removed from V and 0 bases from J, the gap between germline ends came to 6 bases.

V usage is TRBV5-1 and J usage is TRBJ2-5; D is ambiguous. The sequencing input was central memory CD4+ T cells from blood. The TCR was taken from a young man with type 1 diabetes. The CDR3 DNA follows: TGCGCCAGCAGCTTGGGTCAGTACCAAGAGACCCAGTACTTC. This encodes CASSLGQYQETQYF.